This is a list of T cell receptor beta chains from one sample in a study of long-term antiretroviral therapy in people with HIV. Profiling relied on immunoSEQ multiplex PCR, and the TCRdb table lists in-frame clones only, not all of them. The data show roughly 29,000 clones, 95% seen once. Sample: unsorted PBMCs, taken 5.3 years after starting antiretroviral therapy. The receptors were sampled from a man aged 50 to 60 with HIV. CDR3s include the opening cysteine and the closing phenylalanine or tryptophan. D genes are given only for firm matches. Not every row has a clone size; where given, it reads once, few, many or a size class.

clone size: -; D gene: TRBD2; V gene: TRBV5-1; J gene: TRBJ2-7; CDR3 protein: CASSLVSGGPYEQYF; CDR3 DNA: TGCGCCAGCAGCTTGGTTTCGGGGGGGCCATACGAGCAGTACTTC
clone size: -; D gene: -; V gene: TRBV5-6; J gene: TRBJ2-3; CDR3 protein: CASSLVADTQYF; CDR3 DNA: TGTGCCAGCAGCTTGGTGGCAGATACGCAGTATTTT
clone size: -; D gene: -; V gene: TRBV5-5; J gene: TRBJ1-2; CDR3 protein: CASSSTASYGYTF; CDR3 DNA: TGTGCCAGCAGCTCGACGGCCAGCTATGGCTACACCTTC
clone size: -; D gene: -; V gene: TRBV6-5; J gene: TRBJ1-2; CDR3 protein: CASSENYGYTF; CDR3 DNA: TGTGCCAGCAGTGAGAACTATGGCTACACCTTC
clone size: -; D gene: -; V gene: TRBV19; J gene: TRBJ2-7; CDR3 protein: CASSIGRSYEQYF; CDR3 DNA: TGTGCCAGTAGTATAGGCAGGAGCTACGAGCAGTACTTC
clone size: -; D gene: -; V gene: TRBV2; J gene: TRBJ1-4; CDR3 protein: CASRPQGNNEKLFF; CDR3 DNA: TGTGCCAGCAGGCCACAGGGTAATAATGAAAAACTGTTTTTT
clone size: -; D gene: TRBD1; V gene: TRBV27; J gene: TRBJ2-2; CDR3 protein: CASSPRTISGTGGANTGELFF; CDR3 DNA: TGTGCCAGCAGTCCCCGGACTATAAGCGGGACAGGGGGCGCGAACACCGGGGAGCTGTTTTTT
clone size: -; D gene: -; V gene: TRBV6-1; J gene: TRBJ1-1; CDR3 protein: CASRMRGYEAFF; CDR3 DNA: TGTGCCAGCCGTATGAGGGGGTATGAAGCTTTCTTT
clone size: -; D gene: TRBD1; V gene: TRBV5-4; J gene: TRBJ1-6; CDR3 protein: CASSRYDREESPLHF; CDR3 DNA: TGTGCCAGCAGCCGCTATGACAGGGAGGAATCACCCCTCCACTTT
clone size: -; D gene: -; V gene: TRBV7-6; J gene: TRBJ2-3; CDR3 protein: CASSPDTDTQYF; CDR3 DNA: TGTGCCAGCAGCCCCGATACAGATACGCAGTATTTT
clone size: few; D gene: -; V gene: TRBV7-2; J gene: TRBJ1-2; CDR3 protein: CASSLNRGYGYTF; CDR3 DNA: TGTGCCAGCAGCTTAAATAGGGGTTATGGCTACACCTTC
clone size: -; D gene: -; V gene: TRBV27; J gene: TRBJ2-2; CDR3 protein: CASSFWNTGELFF; CDR3 DNA: TGTGCCAGCAGTTTCTGGAACACCGGGGAGCTGTTTTTT
clone size: -; D gene: TRBD2; V gene: TRBV19; J gene: TRBJ2-7; CDR3 protein: CASSSPGLAGRYEQYF; CDR3 DNA: TGTGCCAGTAGTTCACCGGGACTAGCGGGGCGTTACGAGCAGTACTTC
clone size: -; D gene: -; V gene: TRBV6-5; J gene: TRBJ2-3; CDR3 protein: CASSYSGRGSTDTQYF; CDR3 DNA: TGTGCCAGCAGTTACTCAGGCCGGGGGAGCACAGATACGCAGTATTTT
clone size: -; D gene: -; V gene: TRBV6-1; J gene: TRBJ2-7; CDR3 protein: CASSEAYTSYEQYF; CDR3 DNA: TGTGCCAGCAGTGAAGCATACACCTCCTACGAGCAGTACTTC
clone size: -; D gene: TRBD1; V gene: TRBV5-6; J gene: TRBJ1-6; CDR3 protein: CASSYGQGDSPLHF; CDR3 DNA: TGTGCCAGCAGCTACGGACAGGGCGATTCACCCCTCCACTTT
clone size: -; D gene: -; V gene: TRBV5-4; J gene: TRBJ2-1; CDR3 protein: CASSLRGGNEQFF; CDR3 DNA: TGTGCCAGCAGCTTGCGAGGGGGGAACGAGCAGTTCTTC
clone size: -; D gene: TRBD1; V gene: TRBV11-3; J gene: TRBJ2-1; CDR3 protein: CASSGRDRGSYNEQFF; CDR3 DNA: TGTGCCAGCAGCGGGCGTGACAGGGGCTCCTACAATGAGCAGTTCTTC
clone size: -; D gene: -; V gene: TRBV6-1; J gene: TRBJ1-2; CDR3 protein: CASSLGQANYGYTF; CDR3 DNA: TGTGCCAGCAGTTTAGGGCAGGCGAACTATGGCTACACCTTC
clone size: once; D gene: TRBD2; V gene: TRBV4-1; J gene: TRBJ2-7; CDR3 protein: CASSQVAGGYEQYF; CDR3 DNA: TGCGCCAGCAGCCAAGTAGCGGGGGGGTACGAGCAGTACTTC
clone size: -; D gene: TRBD1; V gene: TRBV5-1; J gene: TRBJ2-7; CDR3 protein: CASSSTGSYEQYF; CDR3 DNA: TGCGCCAGCAGCTCGACAGGGAGCTACGAGCAGTACTTC
clone size: -; D gene: -; V gene: TRBV5-1; J gene: TRBJ2-7; CDR3 protein: CASSLYAGEISYEQYF; CDR3 DNA: TGCGCCAGCAGCTTATATGCAGGGGAAATCTCCTACGAGCAGTACTTC
clone size: -; D gene: TRBD1; V gene: TRBV6-1; J gene: TRBJ1-2; CDR3 protein: CASSDRGTGDPYGYTF; CDR3 DNA: TGTGCCAGCAGTGACAGGGGGACAGGGGACCCCTATGGCTACACCTTC
clone size: -; D gene: -; V gene: TRBV5-1; J gene: TRBJ1-5; CDR3 protein: CASSPGTNQPQHF; CDR3 DNA: TGCGCCAGCAGCCCCGGGACGAATCAGCCCCAGCATTTT
clone size: -; D gene: -; V gene: TRBV7-3; J gene: TRBJ2-1; CDR3 protein: CASSLQTSRVNEQFF; CDR3 DNA: TGTGCCAGCAGCTTGCAAACTAGTAGGGTGAATGAGCAGTTCTTC
clone size: once; D gene: TRBD1; V gene: TRBV27; J gene: TRBJ2-7; CDR3 protein: CATQSGTGPIYEQYF; CDR3 DNA: TGTGCCACTCAATCTGGGACAGGTCCCATCTACGAGCAGTACTTC
clone size: -; D gene: TRBD1; V gene: TRBV30; J gene: TRBJ2-1; CDR3 protein: CAWTPGQAYNEQFF; CDR3 DNA: TGTGCCTGGACCCCGGGACAGGCCTACAATGAGCAGTTCTTC
clone size: -; D gene: -; V gene: TRBV9; J gene: TRBJ2-3; CDR3 protein: CASTRAGASTDTQYF; CDR3 DNA: TGTGCCAGCACTAGAGCAGGGGCGAGCACAGATACGCAGTATTTT
clone size: -; D gene: TRBD1; V gene: TRBV5-1; J gene: TRBJ2-1; CDR3 protein: CASSPRTGAYNEQFF; CDR3 DNA: TGCGCCAGCAGCCCCAGGACAGGGGCCTACAATGAGCAGTTCTTC
clone size: -; D gene: -; V gene: TRBV4-3; J gene: TRBJ2-1; CDR3 protein: CASSQDRPGWSQGVSNEQFF; CDR3 DNA: TGCGCCAGCAGCCAAGATCGGCCAGGGTGGAGCCAGGGAGTTTCCAATGAGCAGTTCTTC
clone size: -; D gene: -; V gene: TRBV10-1; J gene: TRBJ2-3; CDR3 protein: CASSESLVATDTQYF; CDR3 DNA: TGCGCCAGCAGTGAGTCTCTAGTGGCCACGGATACGCAGTATTTT
clone size: -; D gene: TRBD1; V gene: TRBV29-1; J gene: TRBJ2-3; CDR3 protein: CSVNRGIPTDTQYF; CDR3 DNA: TGCAGCGTAAACAGGGGGATCCCCACAGATACGCAGTATTTT
clone size: -; D gene: -; V gene: TRBV11-2; J gene: TRBJ2-7; CDR3 protein: CASSLVGGRYEQYF; CDR3 DNA: TGTGCCAGCAGCTTAGTAGGGGGAAGGTACGAGCAGTACTTC
clone size: -; D gene: TRBD1; V gene: TRBV29-1; J gene: TRBJ2-2; CDR3 protein: CSVEGQANTGELFF; CDR3 DNA: TGCAGCGTTGAGGGACAGGCGAACACCGGGGAGCTGTTTTTT
clone size: -; D gene: TRBD2; V gene: TRBV4-1; J gene: TRBJ2-2; CDR3 protein: CASSQAGGSPGELFF; CDR3 DNA: TGCGCCAGCAGCCAAGCGGGCGGGAGCCCCGGGGAGCTGTTTTTT
clone size: -; D gene: -; V gene: TRBV7-9; J gene: TRBJ1-2; CDR3 protein: CASSPSGTFYGYTF; CDR3 DNA: TGTGCCAGCAGCCCCTCCGGGACATTTTATGGCTACACCTTC
clone size: -; D gene: -; V gene: TRBV6-5; J gene: TRBJ1-4; CDR3 protein: CASSYSYRSNEKLFF; CDR3 DNA: TGTGCCAGCAGTTACTCGTACAGGTCTAATGAAAAACTGTTTTTT
clone size: -; D gene: -; V gene: TRBV30; J gene: TRBJ1-2; CDR3 protein: CAWSFHWRLDGYTF; CDR3 DNA: TGTGCCTGGAGTTTCCACTGGAGGCTCGATGGCTACACCTTC
clone size: -; D gene: TRBD2; V gene: TRBV29-1; J gene: TRBJ2-3; CDR3 protein: CSGDGRSGGADTQYF; CDR3 DNA: TGCAGCGGTGATGGCCGAAGCGGGGGGGCAGATACGCAGTATTTT
clone size: -; D gene: TRBD1; V gene: TRBV5-1; J gene: TRBJ2-7; CDR3 protein: CASSLAVLTGVLYEQYF; CDR3 DNA: TGCGCCAGCAGCTTGGCCGTCTTAACAGGGGTTCTCTACGAGCAGTACTTC
clone size: -; D gene: -; V gene: TRBV6-5; J gene: TRBJ1-2; CDR3 protein: CASSEGAMSYGYTF; CDR3 DNA: TGTGCCAGCAGTGAAGGGGCGATGAGCTATGGCTACACCTTC
clone size: -; D gene: -; V gene: TRBV6-5; J gene: TRBJ1-4; CDR3 protein: CAIRQDGNEKLFF; CDR3 DNA: TGTGCCATTCGACAGGACGGTAATGAAAAACTGTTTTTT
clone size: -; D gene: TRBD1; V gene: TRBV11-2; J gene: TRBJ2-7; CDR3 protein: CASAGDSYEQYF; CDR3 DNA: TGTGCCAGTGCCGGGGACAGCTACGAGCAGTACTTC
clone size: -; D gene: -; V gene: TRBV6-5; J gene: TRBJ2-7; CDR3 protein: CASSGLHYEQYF; CDR3 DNA: TGTGCCAGCAGCGGACTCCACTACGAGCAGTACTTC
clone size: -; D gene: -; V gene: TRBV10-1; J gene: TRBJ1-2; CDR3 protein: CASSGPDGYGYTF; CDR3 DNA: TGCGCCAGCAGTGGACCCGATGGATATGGCTACACCTTC
clone size: -; D gene: TRBD1; V gene: TRBV9; J gene: TRBJ2-2; CDR3 protein: CASSFRQGASTGELFF; CDR3 DNA: TGTGCCAGTAGCTTTCGGCAGGGGGCCAGCACCGGGGAGCTGTTTTTT